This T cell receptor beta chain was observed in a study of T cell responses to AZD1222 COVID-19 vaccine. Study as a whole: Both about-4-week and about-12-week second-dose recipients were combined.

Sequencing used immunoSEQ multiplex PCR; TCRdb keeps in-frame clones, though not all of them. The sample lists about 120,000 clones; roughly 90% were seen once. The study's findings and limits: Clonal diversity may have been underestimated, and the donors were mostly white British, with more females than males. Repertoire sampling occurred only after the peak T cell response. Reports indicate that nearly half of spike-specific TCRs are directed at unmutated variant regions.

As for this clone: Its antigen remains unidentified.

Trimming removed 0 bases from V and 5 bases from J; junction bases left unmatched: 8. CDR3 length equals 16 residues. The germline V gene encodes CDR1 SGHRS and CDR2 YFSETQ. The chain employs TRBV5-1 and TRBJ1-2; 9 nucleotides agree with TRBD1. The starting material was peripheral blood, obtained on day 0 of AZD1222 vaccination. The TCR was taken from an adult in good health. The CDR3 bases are TGCGCCAGCAGCTTGGGGGGACAGGGAGAGGGATATGGCTACACCTTC. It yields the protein CASSLGGQGEGYGYTF.